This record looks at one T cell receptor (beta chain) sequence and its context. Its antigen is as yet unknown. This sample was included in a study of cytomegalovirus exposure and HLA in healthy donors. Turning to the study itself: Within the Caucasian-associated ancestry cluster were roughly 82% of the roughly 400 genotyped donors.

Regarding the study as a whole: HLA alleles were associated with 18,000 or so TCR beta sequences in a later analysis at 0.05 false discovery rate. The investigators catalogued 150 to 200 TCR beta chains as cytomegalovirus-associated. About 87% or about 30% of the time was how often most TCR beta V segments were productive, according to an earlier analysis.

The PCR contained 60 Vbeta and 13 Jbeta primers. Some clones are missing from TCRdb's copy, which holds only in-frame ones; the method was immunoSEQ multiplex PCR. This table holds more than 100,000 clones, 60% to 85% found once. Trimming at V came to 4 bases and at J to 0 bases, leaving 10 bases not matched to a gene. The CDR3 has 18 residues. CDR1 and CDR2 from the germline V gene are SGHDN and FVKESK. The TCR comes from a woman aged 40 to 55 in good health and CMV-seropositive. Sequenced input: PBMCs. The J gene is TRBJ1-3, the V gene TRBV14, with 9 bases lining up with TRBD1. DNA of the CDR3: TGTGCCAGCAGCCCCCGGAGGGGGGACAGGGCCTCTGGAAACACCATATATTTT. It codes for CASSPRRGDRASGNTIYF.